One and the same sample provided the 18 T cell receptor beta chains below, sequenced in a study of spatial heterogeneity in lung cancer. General study points: Tumoral mutation counts were tracked by counts of expanded intratumoral alpha and beta TCRs.

MiXCR, applied by TCRdb to the 5' RACE reads, yields one record per CDR3 protein. Of over 1,000 distinct CDR3 sequences in the sample, roughly an eighth were seen once. Time point noted: sample taken at primary tumor resection. The antigens for these receptors are not known. Sequenced material: lung tumor tissue, taken at surgery. The receptors derive from a male donor with early-stage non-small cell lung cancer.

CDR3 region: CSASSSGRTDTQYF. In DNA, the CDR3 is TGCAGTGCTAGCTCTAGCGGGAGGACAGATACGCAGTATTTT. The chain couples TRBV20-1 to TRBJ2-3, with 11 positions matching TRBD2. The CDR3 is 14 amino acids. V shed 3 bases, J shed 3 bases, and the junction held 2 bases outside the gene matches. Per the germline V gene, CDR1 is DFQATT and CDR2 is SNEGSKA (reference sequence).

This clonotype is termed medium-sized. The CDR3 DNA sequence: TGTGCCAGCAGTTACCGACCCGGGACTCAATACAATGAGCAGTTCTTC. Translating it yields CASSYRPGTQYNEQFF. The chain employs TRBV6-2 or TRBV6-3 and TRBJ2-1; tentative D call: TRBD2 (6 bases). V was trimmed by 2 bases and J by 4 bases, leaving 15 bases between them. The CDR3 is made up of 16 amino acids. Germline CDR1 and CDR2: MNHEY and SVGEGT.

This clonotype is classed as medium-sized (0.01 to 0.1%). The chain has TRBV7-2 and TRBJ2-4, with 8 nucleotides matching TRBD1. The germline V gene has CDR1 SGHTA and CDR2 FQGNSA. V shed 4 bases, J shed 1 base, and the junction held 3 bases outside the gene matches. CDR3 length: 15 residues. This CDR3 is CASSSTGVAKNIQYF. As DNA, the CDR3 is TGTGCCAGCAGCTCGACAGGGGTGGCCAAAAACATTCAGTACTTC.

This clonotype was picked up many times. The V gene is TRBV5-1, the J gene TRBJ2-7, with D unresolved. CDR1 is SGHRS, CDR2 YFSETQ, per germline. Trimming shortened V by 0 bases and J by 3 bases, and 7 bases separated the two germline ends. This CDR3 is built from 13 residues. The CDR3 here is CASSLGTNYEQYF. The CDR3 DNA sequence: TGCGCCAGCAGCTTGGGTACCAACTACGAGCAGTACTTC.

This clonotype is large. This sequence joins TRBV11-3 and TRBJ2-5; D is ambiguous. Germline values: CDR1 SGHNT, CDR2 YENEEA. V lost 4 bases, J lost 5 bases, and 11 bases lay in between. The CDR3 consists of 13 residues. This CDR3 reads CASSSVGRETQYF. The CDR3 nucleotides read TGTGCCAGCAGCTCGGTAGGGCGGGAGACCCAGTACTTC. The full variable domain, rest sourced from reference TRBV11-3 and TRBJ2-5, is EAGVVQSPRYKIIEKKQPVAFWCNPISGHNTLYWYLQNLGQGPELLIRYENEEAVDDSQLPKDRFSAERLKGVDSTLKIQPAELGDSAVYLCASSSVGRETQYFGPGTRLLVL.

By share of the sample, this clonotype is medium-sized. CDR3 nucleotides: TGTGCCAGCAGTTTTTATACGGGCAGCCATCAGCCCCAGCATTTT. This sequence encodes CASSFYTGSHQPQHF. The J gene is TRBJ1-5, the V gene TRBV12-3 or TRBV12-4; D is undetermined. V was pared by 3 bases and J by 5 bases, with 14 bases between. The length of the CDR3 is 15 residues.

In its sample, this clonotype is medium-sized. The V call is TRBV11-2, the J call TRBJ2-3, with unresolved D. The CDR3 has 12 amino acids. Germline V gene lookup returns CDR1 SGHAT and CDR2 FQNNGV. V lost 1 base, J lost 5 bases, and 4 bases lay in between. DNA of the CDR3: TGTGCCAGCAGCTTAGGGGTAGATACGCAGTATTTT. Its translation: CASSLGVDTQYF.

This clonotype is judged medium-sized (0.01 to 0.1%). The chain recombines TRBV12-3 or TRBV12-4 with TRBJ2-5; D unclear. This CDR3 has 14 residues. Deletions cut 4 bases from V and 5 bases from J, with 14 bases between. CDR3: CASSSTEGIETQYF. The CDR3 nucleotides are TGTGCCAGCAGTTCGACCGAAGGAATTGAGACCCAGTACTTC.

This clonotype is labeled as medium-sized (0.01 to 0.1%). The genes are TRBV5-1 and TRBJ2-3, with 8 bases matching TRBD2. CDR3 length: 18 amino acids. J gave up 0 bases and V 4 bases, and 13 bases lay outside the gene matches. Germline CDR1 reads SGHRS; CDR2 reads YFSETQ. The CDR3 sequence is CASSLGTGLGTSTDTQYF. CDR3 nucleotides: TGCGCCAGCAGCCTGGGGACGGGACTAGGGACTAGCACAGATACGCAGTATTTT.

This clonotype is medium-sized by share. In DNA, the CDR3 is TGTGCCAGCAGCTTGTGGGGCGCCGGCAATCAGCCCCAGCATTTT. It specifies CASSLWGAGNQPQHF. This rearrangement joins TRBV5-4 to TRBJ1-5; possible D gene TRBD1, 5 bases. The V end was cut by 1 base, the J end by 2 bases, with 10 bases between. The CDR3 is made up of 15 amino acids. The germline CDR1 and CDR2 sequences are SGHNT and YYREEE (reference sequence).

By share of the sample, this clonotype is medium-sized. CDR3 loop: CSARDRLAGRSGELFF. The CDR3 DNA reads as TGCAGTGCTAGAGATCGGCTAGCGGGGAGAAGCGGGGAGCTGTTTTTT. V is TRBV20-1 and J is TRBJ2-2, with 9 nucleotides matching TRBD2. Germline assignment: CDR1 DFQATT and CDR2 SNEGSKA (reference sequence). The V and J ends lost 0 bases and 7 bases, in that order; junction bases with no gene match: 9. The CDR3 totals 16 residues.

This clonotype is medium-sized within its sample. This sequence joins TRBV30 and TRBJ2-5, with 8 positions matching TRBD2. CDR1 and CDR2 (germline): GTSNPN, SVGIG (reference sequence). V lost 7 bases and J lost 2; bases outside the gene matches: 3. The CDR3 is 12 residues long. CDR3 sequence: CASRGGQETQYF. Here the CDR3 DNA reads TGTGCCTCCCGGGGGGGGCAAGAGACCCAGTACTTC.

V and J are TRBV7-2 and TRBJ2-5; either TRBD1 or TRBD2 may supply D (5 bases each). The V end was cut by 8 bases, the J end by 5 bases, with 18 bases between. Germline CDR1 and CDR2: SGHTA and FQGNSA. CDR3 length equals 14 residues. The CDR3: CASRRGVLGETQYF. The CDR3 coding sequence is TGTGCCAGCCGACGAGGGGTATTGGGTGAGACCCAGTACTTC.

J is TRBJ1-1 and V is TRBV7-8; D not resolved. CDR1 and CDR2 (germline): SGHVS, FQNEAQ. Trimming took off 5 bases at V and 10 bases at J, with 14 bases between the two ends. The CDR3 runs 12 residues. CDR3 region: CASSLLHGRAFF. The CDR3 DNA reads TGTGCCAGCAGCCTTTTACATGGTAGAGCTTTCTTT.

The chain employs TRBV7-2 and TRBJ2-3; 7 bases line up with TRBD2. Per the germline V gene, CDR1 is SGHTA and CDR2 is FQGNSA. This CDR3 spans 14 amino acids. V lost 3 bases, J lost 3 bases, and 3 bases stayed unmatched. Here the CDR3 reads CASSFAGVTDTQYF. DNA of the CDR3: TGTGCCAGCAGCTTCGCGGGGGTGACAGATACGCAGTATTTT.

Within the sample, this clonotype is medium-sized (0.01 to 0.1%). The chain combines TRBV4-3 with TRBJ2-3; 9 positions match TRBD2. The CDR3 covers 17 residues. Trimming at V came to 1 base and at J to 4 bases, leaving 9 bases not matched to a gene. Germline V gives CDR1 LGHNA, CDR2 YSLEER. DNA of the CDR3: TGCGCCAGCAGCCAAGCCCGAGGGCGGGGGGGAGCAGATACGCAGTATTTT. Its translation: CASSQARGRGGADTQYF.

Relative to its sample, this clonotype is medium-sized. This chain uses TRBV28 with TRBJ1-1; 7 bases map to TRBD1. The CDR3 covers 14 residues. Per the germline V gene, CDR1 is MDHEN and CDR2 is SYDVKM. Trimming at V came to 5 bases and at J to 1 base, leaving 4 bases not matched to a gene. The CDR3 nucleotides are TGTGCCAGCAGTCTCGGACAGGCGAACACTGAAGCTTTCTTT. The encoded protein is CASSLGQANTEAFF.

This clonotype counts as medium-sized. The chain recombines TRBV15 with TRBJ2-1; D not resolved. The V end was cut by 1 base, the J end by 0 bases, with 10 bases between. Looked up from germline, CDR1 is LNHNV and CDR2 is YYDKDF (reference sequence). This CDR3 has 16 amino acids. The CDR3 nucleotides read TGTGCCACCAGCAGAGGGGGAAGGAGCTCCTACAATGAGCAGTTCTTC. Protein sequence: CATSRGGRSSYNEQFF.